This T cell receptor (beta chain) emerged from a study of somatic mutations in cytotoxic T cells in rheumatoid arthritis (dated 2017 in TCRdb). Some background on the complete study: Peripheral blood (around 29 ml EDTA) was collected from patients immediately after diagnosis and before any treatment began. Sorted V beta1+ cells also underwent TCRB sequencing, and some V beta antibody-stained T-cell populations were flow-sorted at nearly 100% purity on a FACSAria II or Sony SH800. Follow-up samples were collected after diagnosis while patients received immunosuppressive therapy such as methotrexate, hydroxychloroquine and sulfasalazine. Median age was essentially the same in the patient group and the control group. Whether expanded CD8+ T-cell clones in untreated, newly diagnosed rheumatoid arthritis carry somatic mutations was the study question, and clonality was characterized with TCRB deep sequencing. For about 60 rheumatoid arthritis patients and 20 or so healthy controls, TCRB deep sequencing was carried out. General findings and caveats noted by the study authors: In about an eighth of the 65 patients the largest CD8+ clone exceeded 20% of CD8+ cells, and several identical CD8+ TCRB sequences were shared between blood and synovial fluid. The expanded CD8+ clones had unknown antigen targets, and not appearing in virus-specific databases did not rule out that they were virus-specific. CD8+ T-cell clonality in rheumatoid arthritis patients was not significantly different from that in age-matched healthy controls. Healthy controls showed no age-related increase in CD8+ clonality, whereas patients did (Spearman r ≈ 0.47).

Comments on this clone: Its antigen is currently not known. No much larger clone exists at a distance of one base, and base qualities are not known.

Positive magnetic bead selection on an AutoMACS was used to isolate CD4+ and CD8+ cells, with flow cytometry used to check purity. Clonal expansions were first screened by flow cytometry with a TCR V beta antibody panel, then characterized by TCRB deep sequencing of sorted CD8+ fractions. Peripheral blood mononuclear cells were isolated by Ficoll-Paque PLUS density gradient separation. Nucleospin Tissue or Tissue XS kits were used to extract DNA from CD4-enriched, CD8-enriched or PBMC samples, and a Qubit 2.0 fluorometer was used for quantification. Sequencing of TCRB CDR3 was done on genomic DNA with the immunoSEQ assay. Per the source publication's procedure: Published virus-specific TCRB sequences were compared with patient CD8+ clones larger than 1%, and only a few matches were found. Nothing other than productive TCRB rearrangements was included in the analyses. Clonality was calculated as a Shannon entropy-based productive clonality index, and a clone was defined by a unique TCRB CDR3 sequence. To calculate repertoire overlap between two samples, the template counts of each clone were considered relative to each sample's total templates. V-gene usage from TCRB sequencing and V-gene usage measured by flow cytometry were correlated (Spearman r of 0.61). Sourced from immuneACCESS, this table was stored by TCRdb with only in-frame sequences that have V and J called. A share of the clones is absent; for the studies checked, an unresolved V gene accounts for under half, and the remainder has no known explanation. V and J calls and clone size are as listed in that table; D and trimming were resolved from the DNA. The sample records roughly 6,800 clones, around 77% of which are singletons. Just under 30% of the sample lies in the top ten.

The sequenced sample was CD8+ T cells sorted from blood, obtained at a follow-up visit. This clonotype was obtained from a woman between 65 and 79 years old with rheumatoid arthritis.

The CDR3 corresponds to CASNNPGGGLTDTQYF. The sequenced DNA: TGTGCCAGCAACAACCCTGGCGGGGGCCTCACAGATACGCAGTATTTT. Rearrangement joined TRBV2 to TRBJ2-3; 7 matching bases give a weak D call of TRBD2. Reading from cysteine to phenylalanine, the CDR3 counts 16 amino acids. The read is trimmed to its CDR3 DNA, 48 bases read in frame from base 1. Sequences SNHLY (CDR1) and FYNNEI (CDR2) are obtained from the germline V gene. V and J are truncated by 7 bases and 2 bases respectively, leaving an intervening sequence of 19 bases.